This T cell receptor beta chain stems from a study of PD-1 blockade in classical Hodgkin lymphoma. Study outcomes and limitations: Exclusion removed patients who began nivolumab under 1 year after ASCT. Prior therapy or disease activity may underlie the repertoire differences, whose causes remain undefined. Reported findings placed baseline TCR diversity lower in newly diagnosed patients (compared with healthy donors). Researchers reported that CD4+ TCR diversity, though not CD8+, rose significantly by C4D1.

As concerns this clone: Its antigen is as yet unknown.

All patients experienced relapse after autologous stem cell transplantation, and brentuximab vedotin exposure was variable. The ends were cut back, 5 bases at V and 3 bases at J, with 10 bases in the middle. Germline-derived CDR1 and CDR2 are SGHNT and YYREEE (reference sequence). The CDR3 extends over 13 amino acids. Clones were read by immunoSEQ multiplex PCR, and TCRdb kept only the in-frame ones, dropping some. The sample shows about 110,000 clones, roughly 87% of them seen only once. The rearrangement uses TRBV5-4 and TRBJ2-3, with a weak D call TRBD2 (6 bases). Specimen: peripheral blood mononuclear cells (PBMCs), collected before the second cycle of nivolumab. The source of this sequence is a human donor with classical Hodgkin lymphoma. CDR3 loop: CASRYSGTDTQYF. In nucleotides, the CDR3 is TGTGCCAGCAGATACAGCGGGACAGATACGCAGTATTTT.